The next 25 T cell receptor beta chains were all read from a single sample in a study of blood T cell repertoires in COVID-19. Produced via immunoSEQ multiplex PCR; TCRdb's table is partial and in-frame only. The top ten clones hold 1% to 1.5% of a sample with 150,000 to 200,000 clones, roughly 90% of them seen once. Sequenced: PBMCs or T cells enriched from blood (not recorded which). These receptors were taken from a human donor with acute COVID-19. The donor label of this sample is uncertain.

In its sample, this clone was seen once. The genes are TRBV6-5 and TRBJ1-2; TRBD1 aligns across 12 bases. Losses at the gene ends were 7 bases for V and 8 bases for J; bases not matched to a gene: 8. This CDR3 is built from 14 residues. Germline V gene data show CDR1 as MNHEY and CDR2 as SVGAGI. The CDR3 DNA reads TGTGCCAGCATCATAGGGACAGGGGGCGTCGGCTACACCTTC. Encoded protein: CASIIGTGGVGYTF.

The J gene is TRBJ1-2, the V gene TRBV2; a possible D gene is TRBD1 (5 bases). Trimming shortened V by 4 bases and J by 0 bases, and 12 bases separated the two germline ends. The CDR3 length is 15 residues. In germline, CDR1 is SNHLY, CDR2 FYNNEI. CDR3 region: CASSGTGVSNYGYTF. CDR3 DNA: TGTGCCAGCAGTGGCACAGGTGTCTCTAACTATGGCTACACCTTC.

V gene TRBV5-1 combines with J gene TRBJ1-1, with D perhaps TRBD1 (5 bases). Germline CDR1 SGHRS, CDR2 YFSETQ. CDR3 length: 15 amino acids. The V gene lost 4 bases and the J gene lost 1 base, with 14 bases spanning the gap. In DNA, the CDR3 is TGCGCCAGCAGCACACTCGGGGGGAGGAACACTGAAGCTTTCTTT. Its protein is CASSTLGGRNTEAFF.

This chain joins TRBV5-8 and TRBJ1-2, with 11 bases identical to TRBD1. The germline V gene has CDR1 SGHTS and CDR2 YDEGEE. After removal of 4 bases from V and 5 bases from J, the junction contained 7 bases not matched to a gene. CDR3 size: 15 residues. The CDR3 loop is CASSAGTGGVYGYTF. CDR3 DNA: TGTGCCAGCAGCGCCGGGACAGGGGGGGTGTATGGCTACACCTTC.

CDR3 nucleotides: TGCGCCAGCAGCTTGGCCGGGCAGGGGTCTTTCCCCTACGAGCAGTACTTC. Translating gives CASSLAGQGSFPYEQYF. This chain uses TRBV5-1 with TRBJ2-7; D is possibly TRBD1 (6 bases). V lost 0 bases and J 2 bases, leaving 18 bases between the germline ends. The V gene's germline CDR1 is SGHRS and CDR2 YFSETQ. The CDR3 is 17 residues long.

DNA of the CDR3: TGTGCCACCAGCGCGGGGATTTCCTACGAGCAGTACTTC. Protein product: CATSAGISYEQYF. The chain employs TRBV15 and TRBJ2-7; maybe TRBD2 (6 bases). The CDR3 loop spans 13 amino acids. Trimming took off 5 bases at V and 1 base at J, with 9 bases between the two ends. Per germline, CDR1 LNHNV and CDR2 YYDKDF (reference sequence).

CDR3 protein: CASRGRGTEAFF. In nucleotides, the CDR3 is TGTGCCAGCAGGGGGCGAGGAACTGAAGCTTTCTTT. V is TRBV28 and J is TRBJ1-1, with a weak D call TRBD1 (5 bases). Germline CDR1 MDHEN, CDR2 SYDVKM. Trimming shortened V by 6 bases and J by 5 bases, and 10 bases separated the two germline ends. There are 12 residues in the CDR3. Variable domain in full (rest from reference TRBV28 and TRBJ1-1): DVKVTQSSRYLVKRTGEKVFLECVQDMDHENMFWYRQDPGLGLRLIYFSYDVKMKEKGDIPEGYSVSREKKERFSLILESASTNQTSMYLCASRGRGTEAFFGQGTRLTVV.

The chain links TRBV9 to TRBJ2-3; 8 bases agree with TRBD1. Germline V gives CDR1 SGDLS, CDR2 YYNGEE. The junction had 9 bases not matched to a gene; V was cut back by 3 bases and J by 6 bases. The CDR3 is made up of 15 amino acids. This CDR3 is CASSGVPGQVDTQYF. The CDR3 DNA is TGTGCCAGCAGCGGCGTCCCGGGACAGGTGGATACGCAGTATTTT.

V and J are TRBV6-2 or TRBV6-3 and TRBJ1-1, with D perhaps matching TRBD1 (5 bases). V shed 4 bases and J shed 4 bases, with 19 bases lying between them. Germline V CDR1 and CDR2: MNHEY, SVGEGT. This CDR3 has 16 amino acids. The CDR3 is CASSSLIRARGTEAFF. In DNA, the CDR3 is TGTGCCAGCAGTTCCTTGATCAGGGCGAGAGGCACTGAAGCTTTCTTT.

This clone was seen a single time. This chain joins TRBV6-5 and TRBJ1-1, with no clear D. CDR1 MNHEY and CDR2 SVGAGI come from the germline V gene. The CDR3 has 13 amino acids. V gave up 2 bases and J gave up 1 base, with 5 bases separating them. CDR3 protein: CASSYLWNTEAFF. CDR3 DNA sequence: TGTGCCAGCAGTTACCTATGGAACACTGAAGCTTTCTTT.

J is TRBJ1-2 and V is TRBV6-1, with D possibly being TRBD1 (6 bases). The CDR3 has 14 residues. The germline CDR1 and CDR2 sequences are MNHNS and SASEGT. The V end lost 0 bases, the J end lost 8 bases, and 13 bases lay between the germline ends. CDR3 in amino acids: CASSEAVGAQGYTF. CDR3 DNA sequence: TGTGCCAGCAGTGAAGCCGTGGGGGCGCAGGGCTACACCTTC.

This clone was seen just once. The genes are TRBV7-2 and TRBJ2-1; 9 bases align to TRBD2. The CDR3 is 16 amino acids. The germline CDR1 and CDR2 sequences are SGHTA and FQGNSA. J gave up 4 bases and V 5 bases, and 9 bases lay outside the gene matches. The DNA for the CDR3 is TGTGCCAGCAGCCCACGTCGCGGGGGGGCGTACAATGAGCAGTTCTTC. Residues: CASSPRRGGAYNEQFF.

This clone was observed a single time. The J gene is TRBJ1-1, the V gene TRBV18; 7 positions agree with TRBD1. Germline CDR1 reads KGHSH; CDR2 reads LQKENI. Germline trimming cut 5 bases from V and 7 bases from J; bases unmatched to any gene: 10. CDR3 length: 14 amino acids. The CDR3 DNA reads TGTGCCAGCTCATCTCGACAGGGTAAGGATGAAGCTTTCTTT. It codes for CASSSRQGKDEAFF.

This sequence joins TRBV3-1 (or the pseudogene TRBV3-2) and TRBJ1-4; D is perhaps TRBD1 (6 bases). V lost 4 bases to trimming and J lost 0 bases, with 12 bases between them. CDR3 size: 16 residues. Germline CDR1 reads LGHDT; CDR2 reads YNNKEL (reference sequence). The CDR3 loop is CASSRRQAATNEKLFF. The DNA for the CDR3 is TGTGCCAGCAGCCGCCGACAGGCGGCAACTAATGAAAAACTGTTTTTT.

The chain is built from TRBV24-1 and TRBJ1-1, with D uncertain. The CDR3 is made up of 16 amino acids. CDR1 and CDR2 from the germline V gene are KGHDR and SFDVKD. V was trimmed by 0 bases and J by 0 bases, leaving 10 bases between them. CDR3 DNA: TGTGCCACCAGTGATTTGGGCAGAAGAATGAACACTGAAGCTTTCTTT. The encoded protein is CATSDLGRRMNTEAFF.

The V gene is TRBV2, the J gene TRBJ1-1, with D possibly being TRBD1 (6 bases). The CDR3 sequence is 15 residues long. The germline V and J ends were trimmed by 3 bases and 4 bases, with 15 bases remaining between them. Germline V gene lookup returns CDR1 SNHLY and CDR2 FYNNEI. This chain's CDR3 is CASSETRGGGTEAFF. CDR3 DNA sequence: TGTGCCAGCAGTGAGACGAGAGGGGGTGGCACTGAAGCTTTCTTT.

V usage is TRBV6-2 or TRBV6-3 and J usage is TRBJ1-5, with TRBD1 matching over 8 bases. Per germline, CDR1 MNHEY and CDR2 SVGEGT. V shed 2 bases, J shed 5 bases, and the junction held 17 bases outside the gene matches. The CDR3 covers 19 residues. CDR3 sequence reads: CASSYHIQGEFRVDQPQHF. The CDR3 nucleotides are TGTGCCAGCAGTTACCACATACAGGGGGAATTTCGGGTCGATCAGCCCCAGCATTTT.

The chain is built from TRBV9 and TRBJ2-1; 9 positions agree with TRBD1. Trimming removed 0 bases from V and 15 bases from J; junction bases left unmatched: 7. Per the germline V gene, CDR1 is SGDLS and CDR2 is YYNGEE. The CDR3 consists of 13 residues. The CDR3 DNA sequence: TGTGCCAGCAGCGTAGGACAGGGGGGGTCCCCGTTCTTC. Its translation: CASSVGQGGSPFF.

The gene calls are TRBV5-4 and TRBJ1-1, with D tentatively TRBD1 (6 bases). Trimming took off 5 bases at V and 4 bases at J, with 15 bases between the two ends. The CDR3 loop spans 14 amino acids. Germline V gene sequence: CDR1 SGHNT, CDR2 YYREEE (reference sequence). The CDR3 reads CASSLGGTVTEAFF. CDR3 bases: TGTGCCAGCAGTTTAGGGGGTACCGTCACTGAAGCTTTCTTT.

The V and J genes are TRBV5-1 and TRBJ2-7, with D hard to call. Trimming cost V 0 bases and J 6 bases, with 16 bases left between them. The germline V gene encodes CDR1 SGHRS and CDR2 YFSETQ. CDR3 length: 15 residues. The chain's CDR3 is CASSLVADYHGEQYF. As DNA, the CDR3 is TGCGCCAGCAGCTTGGTGGCAGATTACCATGGCGAGCAGTACTTC.

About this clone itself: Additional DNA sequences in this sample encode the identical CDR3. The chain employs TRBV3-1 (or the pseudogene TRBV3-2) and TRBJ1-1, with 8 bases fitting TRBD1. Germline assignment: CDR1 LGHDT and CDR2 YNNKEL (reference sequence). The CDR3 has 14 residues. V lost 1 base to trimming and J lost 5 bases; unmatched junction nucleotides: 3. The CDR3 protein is CASSQGTGGTEAFF. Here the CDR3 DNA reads TGTGCCAGCAGCCAAGGAACAGGGGGTACTGAAGCTTTCTTT.

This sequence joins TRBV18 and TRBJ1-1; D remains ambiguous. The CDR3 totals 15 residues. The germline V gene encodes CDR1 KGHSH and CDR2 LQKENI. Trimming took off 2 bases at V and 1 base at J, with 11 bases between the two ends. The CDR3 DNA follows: TGTGCCAGCTCACCATTCCCGACACCGAACACTGAAGCTTTCTTT. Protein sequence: CASSPFPTPNTEAFF.

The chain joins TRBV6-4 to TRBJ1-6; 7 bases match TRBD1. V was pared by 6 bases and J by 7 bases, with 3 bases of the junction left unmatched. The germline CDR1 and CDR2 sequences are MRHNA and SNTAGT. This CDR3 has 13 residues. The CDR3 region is CASRQGSNSPLHF. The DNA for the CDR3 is TGTGCCAGCAGACAGGGGAGCAATTCACCCCTCCACTTT.

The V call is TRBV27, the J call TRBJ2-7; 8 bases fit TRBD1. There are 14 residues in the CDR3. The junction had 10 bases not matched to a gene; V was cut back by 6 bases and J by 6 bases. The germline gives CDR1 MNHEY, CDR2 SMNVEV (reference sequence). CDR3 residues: CASRPPGQVSEQYF. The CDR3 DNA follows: TGTGCCAGCAGGCCGCCGGGACAGGTATCCGAGCAGTACTTC.

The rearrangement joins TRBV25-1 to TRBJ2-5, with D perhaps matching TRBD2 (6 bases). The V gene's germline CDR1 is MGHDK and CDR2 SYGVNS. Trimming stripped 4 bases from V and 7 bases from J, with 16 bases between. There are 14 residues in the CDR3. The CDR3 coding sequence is TGTGCCAGCAGTGCGGGGGACGTGGGGGTGACCCAGTACTTC. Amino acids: CASSAGDVGVTQYF.